This T cell receptor beta chain is drawn from a study of T cell changes during pregnancy in multiple sclerosis. V lost 5 bases to trimming and J lost 5 bases; unmatched junction nucleotides: 6. Looked up from germline, CDR1 is PRHDT and CDR2 is FYEKMQ (reference sequence). The CDR3 contains 14 residues. The protocol was immunoSEQ multiplex PCR, while the TCRdb copy is restricted to in-frame clones and leaves out a portion. Here the sample spans under 80,000 clones, around 92% being singletons. The genes are TRBV13 and TRBJ2-1; 7 bases align to TRBD2. The TCR was taken from a female donor with multiple sclerosis, enrolled in a pregnancy study. The sequences come from peripheral blood, collected before pregnancy. In DNA, the CDR3 is TGTGCCAGCAGCACCCTCGGGACTAACAATGAGCAGTTCTTC. It translates to CASSTLGTNNEQFF. The full variable domain, its missing parts supplied by reference TRBV13 and TRBJ2-1, is AAGVIQSPRHLIKEKRETATLKCYPIPRHDTVYWYQQGPGQDPQFLISFYEKMQSDKGSIPDRFSAQQFSDYHSELNMSSLELGDSALYFCASSTLGTNNEQFFGPGTRLTVL.